This T cell receptor (beta chain) was recorded in a study of T-cell reconstitution after alpha-beta-depleted transplantation in children. Library preparation (for TCRbeta) was performed with unique molecular identifiers. MiXCR, run by TCRdb on the PCR reads, gives a single entry per CDR3 protein. The sample holds around 440,000 distinct CDR3 sequences, around 15% seen once. Study-level results: At one year after transplant, newly produced T cells mostly accounted for T-cell counts and diversity. Alpha-beta T cells present about two months after transplant were reported to originate from several hundred expanded graft clones. Several patients had high TCRbeta diversity at day 60; it came from surviving recipient T cells and thymic progenitors.

With respect to this clonotype: The antigen is not known.

The germline V gene has CDR1 SGHVS and CDR2 FQNEAQ. This CDR3 is 18 amino acids long. J gave up 5 bases and V 1 base, and 16 bases lay outside the gene matches. This chain uses TRBV7-8 with TRBJ2-7, with TRBD2 matching over 8 bases. The TCR comes from a boy under three years old who had a stem cell transplant for Wiskott-Aldrich syndrome, so the T cells may come from the graft donor. Sequencing was performed on PBMCs, mostly from graft donor cells, taken 360 days after TCRalphabeta/CD19-depleted stem cell transplant. CDR3 sequence reads: CASSLVLRPRGGRHEQYF. The CDR3 DNA follows: TGTGCCAGCAGCTTAGTCCTCCGCCCCCGGGGGGGCCGCCACGAGCAGTACTTC.